This T cell receptor (beta chain) was profiled in a study of blood T cell dynamics during melanoma immunotherapy. As for time point: pre-treatment baseline. Patients with prior systemic cancer treatment, concomitant immunosuppressants, or other active malignancies were excluded. Every bulk PBMC sample received the same 350 ng of DNA. This table comes from immunoSEQ multiplex PCR, and its TCRdb copy is limited to in-frame clones, with some not included. The sample lists roughly 25,000 clones, around 88% occurring once. This receptor was taken from a human donor with melanoma. The sequenced sample was blood, obtained from a patient treated with checkpoint blockade.

The CDR3: CASSDGLADYEQYF. The DNA for the CDR3 is TGTGCCAGCAGTGACGGACTAGCGGACTACGAGCAGTACTTC. The V gene is TRBV6-5, the J gene TRBJ2-7; 10 positions agree with TRBD2. Trimming at V came to 5 bases and at J to 3 bases, leaving 4 bases not matched to a gene. Looked up from germline, CDR1 is MNHEY and CDR2 is SVGAGI. This CDR3 is built from 14 residues.